These T cell receptor beta chains were read from a single sample in a study of yellow fever vaccine responses in identical twins. One entry per CDR3 protein results from TCRdb running MiXCR on the RT-PCR reads. This table has around 20,000 distinct CDR3 sequences, about 56% appearing once. The material sequenced was T cells from blood (PBMCs), unsorted or a sorted subset (not recorded which), taken before or after yellow fever vaccination (not recorded which). The receptors originated from a woman between 18 and 29 years old who received the yellow fever vaccine. CDR3s include the opening cysteine and the closing phenylalanine or tryptophan. D genes are given only for firm matches. A row's size may be missing; if present it is once, few, many or a size class.

d_call	v_call	j_call	clone_size	cdr3_aa	cdr3_nt
TRBD1	TRBV15	TRBJ2-3	once	CATSRDRTGPDTQYF	TGTGCCACCAGCAGAGATAGGACAGGGCCAGATACGCAGTATTTT
.	TRBV7-9	TRBJ2-1	.	CASSLGRAAYNEQFF	TGTGCCAGCAGCTTAGGCAGGGCAGCCTACAATGAGCAGTTCTTC
.	TRBV29-1	TRBJ2-3	few	CSVEHPADTQYF	TGCAGCGTTGAACACCCGGCAGATACGCAGTATTTT
.	TRBV6-4	TRBJ2-1	few	CASSDGQSSYNEQFF	TGTGCCAGCAGTGACGGGCAGAGCTCCTACAATGAGCAGTTCTTC
.	TRBV29-1	TRBJ1-1	.	CSAPDPLQPNTEAFF	TGCAGCGCCCCGGATCCTTTGCAGCCAAACACTGAAGCTTTCTTT
TRBD1	TRBV11-3	TRBJ2-1	.	CASSLETGKYNEQFF	TGTGCCAGCAGCTTAGAGACAGGGAAGTACAATGAGCAGTTCTTC
.	TRBV10-3	TRBJ1-1	.	CAIYAQQGTEAFF	TGTGCCATCTATGCCCAGCAGGGGACTGAAGCTTTCTTT
.	TRBV20-1	TRBJ2-5	.	CSAKFWETQYF	TGCAGTGCTAAGTTTTGGGAGACCCAGTACTTC
.	TRBV29-1	TRBJ1-3	once	CSVRGGGNTIYF	TGCAGCGTCCGAGGAGGGGGAAACACCATATATTTT
TRBD1	TRBV11-3	TRBJ2-1	.	CASSLVTGGGYEQFF	TGTGCCAGCAGCTTAGTGACAGGGGGCGGTTATGAGCAGTTCTTC
.	TRBV7-3	TRBJ2-3	.	CASSLSVRGSGTDTQYF	TGTGCCAGCAGCTTATCGGTGCGCGGTTCAGGCACAGATACGCAGTATTTT
TRBD1	TRBV11-3	TRBJ2-2	.	CASSKRQGPNTGELFF	TGTGCCAGCAGCAAGAGACAGGGACCGAACACCGGGGAGCTGTTTTTT
.	TRBV2	TRBJ1-2	.	CASSVTGVGYTF	TGTGCCAGCAGTGTGACGGGGGTCGGCTACACCTTC
.	TRBV5-1	TRBJ2-1	few	CASSLALGRYNEQFF	TGCGCCAGCAGCTTGGCCTTAGGCAGGTACAATGAGCAGTTCTTC
.	TRBV2	TRBJ1-1	.	CASSEMYTEAFF	TGTGCCAGCAGTGAAATGTACACTGAAGCTTTCTTT
TRBD1	TRBV5-1	TRBJ2-7	few	CASSVGQGVDEQYF	TGCGCCAGCAGCGTTGGACAGGGGGTGGACGAGCAGTACTTC
TRBD2	TRBV11-1	TRBJ2-3	.	CASSLPFRLAGKTDTQYF	TGTGCCAGCAGCTTACCATTCAGACTAGCGGGAAAGACAGATACGCAGTATTTT
.	TRBV6-5	TRBJ2-2	.	CASSYRGDTGELFF	TGTGCCAGCAGTTACAGGGGAGACACCGGGGAGCTGTTTTTT
TRBD1	TRBV27	TRBJ1-2	few	CASRTGTDGYTF	TGTGCCAGCAGGACCGGGACAGACGGCTACACCTTC
TRBD1	TRBV28	TRBJ1-6	.	CASSRGTGGASNSPLHF	TGTGCCAGCAGTCGCGGGACAGGGGGCGCGAGTAATTCACCCCTCCACTTT
TRBD1	TRBV11-1	TRBJ1-3	.	CASTATGTVSGNTIYF	TGTGCCAGCACCGCAACCGGGACAGTTTCTGGAAACACCATATATTTT
TRBD1	TRBV29-1	TRBJ2-1	few	CSASTGVGYNEQFF	TGCAGCGCCTCGACAGGGGTGGGTTACAATGAGCAGTTCTTC
TRBD2	TRBV7-6	TRBJ2-1	.	CASSLGREKYEQFF	TGTGCCAGCAGCTTAGGGCGGGAGAAGTATGAGCAGTTCTTC
.	TRBV28	TRBJ2-7	few	CASSSTSFYEQYF	TGTGCCAGCAGCTCGACTTCCTTCTACGAGCAGTACTTC
.	TRBV12-3/TRBV12-4	TRBJ2-3	.	CASSSWVLTDTQYF	TGTGCCAGCAGTTCTTGGGTCCTCACAGATACGCAGTATTTT
.	TRBV5-4	TRBJ2-7	.	CASSFKSSYEQYF	TGTGCCAGCAGCTTTAAAAGCTCCTACGAGCAGTACTTC
.	TRBV4-2	TRBJ2-3	.	CASSQVVDTQYF	TGTGCCAGCAGCCAAGTCGTAGATACGCAGTATTTT
.	TRBV20-1	TRBJ2-1	few	CSAILVRIDEQFF	TGCAGTGCTATACTAGTTCGTATCGATGAGCAGTTCTTC
.	TRBV29-1	TRBJ1-2	.	CSVAQSNYGYTF	TGCAGCGTTGCACAGTCTAACTATGGCTACACCTTC
.	TRBV11-3	TRBJ1-2	.	CASSLVGDGYTF	TGTGCCAGCAGCTTAGTAGGGGATGGCTACACCTTC
TRBD1	TRBV29-1	TRBJ1-2	.	CSVQGIEGYTF	TGCAGCGTACAGGGGATTGAAGGCTACACCTTC
.	TRBV29-1	TRBJ2-1	.	CSVNDRPPYNEQFF	TGCAGCGTCAACGACAGGCCACCCTACAATGAGCAGTTCTTC
TRBD1	TRBV2	TRBJ1-1	.	CASKGQGLNTEAFF	TGTGCCAGCAAGGGACAGGGGCTGAACACTGAAGCTTTCTTT
.	TRBV5-1	TRBJ2-3	.	CASSLGASRPSTDTQYF	TGCGCCAGCAGCTTGGGAGCTAGCAGACCTAGCACAGATACGCAGTATTTT
.	TRBV27	TRBJ1-6	.	CASRANQLSYNSPLHF	TGTGCCAGCAGGGCCAATCAGCTCTCCTATAATTCACCCCTCCACTTT
.	TRBV29-1	TRBJ1-2	few	CSVEEQGQAHYGYTF	TGCAGCGTTGAAGAGCAGGGCCAGGCCCACTATGGCTACACCTTC
.	TRBV7-2	TRBJ1-4	once	CASSLEAGRIEKLFF	TGTGCCAGCAGCTTAGAGGCAGGGCGAATTGAAAAACTGTTTTTT
.	TRBV12-3/TRBV12-4	TRBJ1-1	.	CASSSSPGTTEAFF	TGTGCCAGCAGTTCCTCCCCAGGGACCACTGAAGCTTTCTTT
.	TRBV11-1	TRBJ2-5	.	CASSQDYIETQYF	TGTGCCAGCAGCCAGGACTACATAGAGACCCAGTACTTC
TRBD2	TRBV7-1	TRBJ2-7	.	CASSSHGTTLEQYF	TGTGCCAGCAGCTCCCACGGGACTACGCTCGAGCAGTACTTC
.	TRBV28	TRBJ1-2	few	CASSPRTVGYTF	TGTGCCAGCAGTCCCCGGACAGTCGGCTACACCTTC
TRBD1	TRBV12-3/TRBV12-4	TRBJ1-6	.	CASSSQGATGNSPLHF	TGTGCCAGCAGTTCCCAGGGGGCGACGGGTAATTCACCCCTCCACTTT
.	TRBV12-3/TRBV12-4	TRBJ2-7	.	CASSPGTINEQYF	TGTGCCAGCAGTCCCGGGACAATCAACGAGCAGTACTTC
TRBD1	TRBV5-1	TRBJ2-7	.	CASSLGDRVDEQYF	TGCGCCAGCAGCTTGGGGGACAGGGTCGACGAGCAGTACTTC
.	TRBV13	TRBJ2-4	.	CASSPSQAGAKNIQYF	TGTGCCAGCAGCCCGAGCCAGGCGGGAGCCAAAAACATTCAGTACTTC
.	TRBV20-1	TRBJ1-2	.	CSARDTGYGYTF	TGCAGTGCTAGAGATACAGGATATGGCTACACCTTC
TRBD1	TRBV29-1	TRBJ2-3	.	CSVSSQQGADTQYF	TGCAGCGTTTCATCCCAACAGGGGGCAGATACGCAGTATTTT
TRBD1	TRBV5-6	TRBJ1-2	.	CASSPRDRGGGYTF	TGTGCCAGCAGCCCCCGAGACAGGGGAGGTGGCTACACCTTC
.	TRBV20-1	TRBJ2-3	.	CSASRGDTQYF	TGCAGTGCTTCGAGGGGAGATACGCAGTATTTT
.	TRBV20-1	TRBJ1-1	.	CSARAMGGSNTEAFF	TGCAGTGCTAGAGCAATGGGAGGATCGAACACTGAAGCTTTCTTT